The 4 T cell receptor beta chains presented below share a single source sample, sequenced in a study of T cell responses to AZD1222 COVID-19 vaccine. TCRdb's table, derived via immunoSEQ multiplex PCR, lists solely in-frame clones and lacks some. The sample lists 200,000 or so clones, almost 95% occurring once. Sequencing was performed on peripheral blood, taken on day 0 of AZD1222 vaccination. The receptors here all came from an adult in good health.

This clone has a single count. The chain is built from TRBV7-8 and TRBJ1-1; the D gene is possibly TRBD1 (6 bases). Between the trimmed V and J ends, which lost 5 bases and 4 bases, there was a span of 17 bases. Germline values: CDR1 SGHVS, CDR2 FQNEAQ. CDR3 size: 15 residues. Here the CDR3 reads CASSREVAGATEAFF. In DNA form, the CDR3 reads TGTGCCAGCAGCCGAGAAGTGGCAGGGGCCACTGAAGCTTTCTTT.

The rearrangement links TRBV4-3 to TRBJ1-2; maybe TRBD1 (5 bases). CDR3 length: 17 residues. The germline V and J ends were trimmed by 0 bases and 2 bases, with 16 bases remaining between them. CDR1 is LGHNA and CDR2 is YSLEER in the germline V gene. The CDR3 nucleotides read TGCGCCAGCAGCCAAGAGTCATGGGGGGTCGAGAACTATGGCTACACCTTC. It codes for CASSQESWGVENYGYTF.

This chain links TRBV7-2 with TRBJ2-1, with a possible D match to TRBD1 (5 bases). Trimming left V 1 base short and J 6 bases short, with 13 bases between. The CDR3 has 15 amino acids. The germline CDR1 and CDR2 sequences are SGHTA and FQGNSA. The CDR3 DNA is TGTGCCAGCAGCTTAGAGGGTGGAAGGGGCAATGAGCAGTTCTTC. It yields the protein CASSLEGGRGNEQFF.

Only one count was recorded for this clone. The V and J genes are TRBV7-2 and TRBJ2-1, with 7 bases lining up with TRBD1. Losses at the gene ends were 6 bases for V and 5 bases for J; bases not matched to a gene: 16. CDR3 length: 17 residues. Germline V CDR1 and CDR2: SGHTA, FQGNSA. The CDR3 coding sequence is TGTGCCAGCAGACCCCCGTCGGTGACAGGGATAAACAATGAGCAGTTCTTC. Protein: CASRPPSVTGINNEQFF.